The clone carrying this TCR beta chain was recorded many times. Its target is not known. Read coverage stops 3 residues before the CDR3 terminus; the germline J gene supplies the remainder. The data derive from a study of T cell clonality in common variable immunodeficiency. Notes on the study in general: Authors noted CVID clonality's cause needs subpopulation repertoire sequencing. CVID subjects had higher TCRbeta clonality than healthy controls, most marked in about a third. Links between repertoire features and CVID complications were heterogeneity-limited.

V lost 2 bases to trimming and J lost 4 bases, with 14 bases between them. The CDR3 covers 15 residues. CDR1 and CDR2 from the germline V gene are WNHNN and SYGVQD (reference sequence). The table came from immunoSEQ multiplex PCR; TCRdb's copy has only in-frame clones and leaves some out. This sample comprises tens of thousands of clones, none seen once only. The TCR originated in a person aged 18-70 years in good health. Specimen: peripheral blood mononuclear cells. This sequence joins TRBV10-1 and TRBJ1-1; D unclear. The CDR3 bases that were read are TGCGCCAGCAGTGAGAGGTCGCGGAGTCTCACTGAA. Translating gives CASSERSRSLTE. The CDR3 in its entirety is CASSERSRSLTEAFF.